This is a list of T cell receptor beta chains from one sample in a study of naive and memory T cell subsets. MiXCR, applied by TCRdb to the UMI-ligation and nested PCR reads, yields one record per CDR3 protein. The top ten hold about 0.14% of the sample, which has 120,000 to 150,000 distinct CDR3 sequences, 15% to 20% seen once. Source material: naive CD4+ T cells from blood. The source is a human donor in good health. The CDR3 runs from the conserved cysteine through the conserved F or W. D genes are given only for firm matches. For some rows the clone size is stated as once, few or many, or as a class when expanded; others skip it.

clone size,J gene,D gene,V gene,CDR3 DNA,CDR3 protein
NA,TRBJ2-7,NA,TRBV18,TGTGCCAGCTCACCACCAGGGATCAACGAGCAGTACTTC,CASSPPGINEQYF
few,TRBJ2-3,NA,TRBV20-1,TGCAGTGCTAGTCACTCGGGACCCCAGGGACCAGATACGCAGTATTTT,CSASHSGPQGPDTQYF
few,TRBJ2-7,NA,TRBV10-3,TGTGCCATCAGTGAGAAGTTGGGGAGAGAGTTCTACGAGCAGTACTTC,CAISEKLGREFYEQYF
few,TRBJ2-3,NA,TRBV7-8,TGTGCCAGCAGCTCCTCTAGGGATACGCAGTATTTT,CASSSSRDTQYF
NA,TRBJ2-7,NA,TRBV23-1,TGCGCCAGCAGTCAATCCTTTCGGGGCCCCTACGAGCAGTACTTC,CASSQSFRGPYEQYF
few,TRBJ1-5,NA,TRBV15,TGTGCCACCAGCATCACTTATCAGCCCCAGCATTTT,CATSITYQPQHF
NA,TRBJ2-1,TRBD2,TRBV12-3/TRBV12-4,TGTGCCAGCAGCCGCAGCGGGGGCTCCTACAATGAGCAGTTCTTC,CASSRSGGSYNEQFF
few,TRBJ1-2,TRBD1,TRBV18,TGTGCCAGCTCACCGACAGGGGGCGATCCATATGGCTACACCTTC,CASSPTGGDPYGYTF
NA,TRBJ2-5,NA,TRBV6-4,TGTGCCAGCAGTGCACGGGCGGGACAAGCAGAGACCCAGTACTTC,CASSARAGQAETQYF
few,TRBJ2-1,NA,TRBV14,TGTGCCAGCAGCCAGCTAGCTTATTCCTACAATGAGCAGTTCTTC,CASSQLAYSYNEQFF
many,TRBJ2-3,TRBD2,TRBV6-6,TGTGCCAGCAGTCTAGGTAGCGGGCTCAGGACAGATACGCAGTATTTT,CASSLGSGLRTDTQYF
many,TRBJ2-7,TRBD2,TRBV7-9,TGTGCCAGCAGCTTAGGGACTAGTTCCTACGAGCAGTACTTC,CASSLGTSSYEQYF
few,TRBJ2-6,NA,TRBV6-1,TGTGCCAGCATTCCTCCGGGGTCTGGGGCCAACGTCCTGACTTTC,CASIPPGSGANVLTF
few,TRBJ2-1,TRBD1,TRBV6-5,TGTGCCAGCAGTTACTCGCGGACAGGGGGCCGTGAGCAGTTCTTC,CASSYSRTGGREQFF
NA,TRBJ1-4,TRBD1,TRBV7-9,TGTGCCAGCAGCTCCCCGACAGGGGGCGGTTCAGCTAATGAAAAACTGTTTTTT,CASSSPTGGGSANEKLFF
few,TRBJ2-1,TRBD2,TRBV5-4,TGTGCCAGCAGCTTTAGCGGGTACAATGAGCAGTTCTTC,CASSFSGYNEQFF
NA,TRBJ2-7,NA,TRBV7-3,TGTGCCAGCAGCTTATATAGGGGTTCGAACTACGAGCAGTACTTC,CASSLYRGSNYEQYF
few,TRBJ2-2,TRBD2,TRBV7-3,TGTGCCAGCAGCTTAATGGAGACTAGCGGGACCGGGGAGCTGTTTTTT,CASSLMETSGTGELFF
NA,TRBJ1-2,NA,TRBV3-1,TGTGCCAGCAGCCCCGGTTATCGGGGAGGCCTTAACTATGGCTACACCTTC,CASSPGYRGGLNYGYTF
NA,TRBJ2-1,TRBD2,TRBV29-1,TGCAGCGCGTCTAGCGGGAGGAGGTATGAGCAGTTCTTC,CSASSGRRYEQFF
few,TRBJ2-4,NA,TRBV11-2,TGTGCCAGCAGTCTTGTCGGGACAGCCTTCCGGGAGGACATTCAGTACTTC,CASSLVGTAFREDIQYF
few,TRBJ1-1,NA,TRBV7-2,TGTGCCAGCAGCCTGGGGCGAACCCGGAACACTGAAGCTTTCTTT,CASSLGRTRNTEAFF